The next 3 T cell receptor beta chains were all read from a single sample in a study of T cell clonality in common variable immunodeficiency. The repertoire was sequenced with immunoSEQ multiplex PCR; TCRdb's copy has only in-frame clones and lacks some. The sample yields about 44,000 clones, without any singletons. The sequenced sample consisted of peripheral blood mononuclear cells. Receptors originate from a person aged 18 to 70 in good health.

This clone was seen only a few times. The CDR3 end falls 3 residues outside the read, so it is completed with the germline J gene. The V call is TRBV2, the J call TRBJ2-1; 14 bases agree with TRBD2. CDR1 and CDR2 from the germline V gene are SNHLY and FYNNEI. The CDR3 consists of 19 residues. J was trimmed by 5 bases and V by 5 bases; bases with no gene match: 14. The chain's CDR3 is CASSIPWTSGRRGNNEQFF. CDR3 bases read: TGTGCCAGCAGTATACCGTGGACTAGCGGGAGGAGAGGTAACAATGAG.

This clone was observed at least ten times. The DNA ends 3 residues before the CDR3 does, and the rest of the CDR3 is filled in from the germline J gene. The genes are TRBV12-3 or TRBV12-4 and TRBJ1-1, with a weak D call TRBD1 (6 bases). Trimming took 4 bases from V and 3 from J, leaving 18 bases between them. There are 16 residues in the CDR3. The CDR3: CASSSQGWGRDTEAFF. CDR3 DNA (partial): TGTGCCAGCAGTTCCCAGGGATGGGGGCGGGACACTGAA.

This clone was observed at least ten times. The read comes to an end 3 residues before the CDR3 does, leaving the germline J gene to fill in the end. V gene TRBV5-1 combines with J gene TRBJ2-5; 7 bases fit TRBD2. V shed 3 bases and J 4 bases; nucleotides not matched to a gene: 6. The CDR3 length is 14 residues. CDR1 is SGHRS, CDR2 YFSETQ, per germline. CDR3 region: CASSSPGLRETQYF. CDR3 DNA (partial): TGCGCCAGCAGCTCGCCGGGACTACGAGAGACC.